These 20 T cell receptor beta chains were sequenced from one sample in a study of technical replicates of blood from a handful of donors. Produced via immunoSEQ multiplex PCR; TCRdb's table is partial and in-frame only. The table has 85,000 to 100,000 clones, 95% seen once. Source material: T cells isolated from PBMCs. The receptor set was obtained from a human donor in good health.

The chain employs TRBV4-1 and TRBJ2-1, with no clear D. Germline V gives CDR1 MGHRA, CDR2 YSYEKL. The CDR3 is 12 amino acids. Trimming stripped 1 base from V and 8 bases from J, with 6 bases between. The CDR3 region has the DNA TGCGCCAGCAGCCAAGTTGGAGATGAGCAGTTCTTC. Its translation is CASSQVGDEQFF.

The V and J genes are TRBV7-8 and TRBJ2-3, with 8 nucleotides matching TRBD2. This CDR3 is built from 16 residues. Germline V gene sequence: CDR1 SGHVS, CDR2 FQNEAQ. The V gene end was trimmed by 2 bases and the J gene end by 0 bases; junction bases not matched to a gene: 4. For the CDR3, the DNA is TGTGCCAGCAGCTTATCCGGGACTAGGAGCACAGATACGCAGTATTTT. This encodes CASSLSGTRSTDTQYF.

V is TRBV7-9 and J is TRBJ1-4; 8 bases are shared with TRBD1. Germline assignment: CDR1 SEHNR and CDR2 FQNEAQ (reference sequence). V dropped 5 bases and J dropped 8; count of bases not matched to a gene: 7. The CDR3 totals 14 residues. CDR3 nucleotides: TGTGCCAGCAGCCCAGGGGGCGCGGACGAAAAACTGTTTTTT. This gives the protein CASSPGGADEKLFF.

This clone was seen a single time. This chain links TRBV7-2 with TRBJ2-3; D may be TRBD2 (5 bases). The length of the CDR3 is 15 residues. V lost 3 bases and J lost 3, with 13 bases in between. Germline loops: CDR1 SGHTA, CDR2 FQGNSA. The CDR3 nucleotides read TGTGCCAGCAGCTTGGGAGCATCTAAGACAGATACGCAGTATTTT. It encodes CASSLGASKTDTQYF.

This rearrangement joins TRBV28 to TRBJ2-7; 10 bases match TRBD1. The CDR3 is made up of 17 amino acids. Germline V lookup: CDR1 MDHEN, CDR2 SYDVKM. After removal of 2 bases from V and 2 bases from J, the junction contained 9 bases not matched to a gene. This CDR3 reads CASSLGLGTGDPYEQYF. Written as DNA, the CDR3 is TGTGCCAGCAGTTTAGGTTTAGGGACAGGGGATCCCTACGAGCAGTACTTC. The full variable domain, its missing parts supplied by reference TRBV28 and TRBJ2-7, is DVKVTQSSRYLVKRTGEKVFLECVQDMDHENMFWYRQDPGLGLRLIYFSYDVKMKEKGDIPEGYSVSREKKERFSLILESASTNQTSMYLCASSLGLGTGDPYEQYFGPGTRLTVT.

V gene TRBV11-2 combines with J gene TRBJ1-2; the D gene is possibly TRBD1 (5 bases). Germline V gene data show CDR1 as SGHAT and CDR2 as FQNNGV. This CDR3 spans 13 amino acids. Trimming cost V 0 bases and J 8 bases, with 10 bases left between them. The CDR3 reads CASSLDLQGGYTF. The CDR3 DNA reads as TGTGCCAGCAGCTTAGATTTGCAGGGCGGCTACACCTTC.

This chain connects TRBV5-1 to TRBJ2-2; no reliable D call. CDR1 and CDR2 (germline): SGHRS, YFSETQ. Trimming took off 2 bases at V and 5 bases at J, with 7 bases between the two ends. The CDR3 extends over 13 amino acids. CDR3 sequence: CASSLEITGELFF. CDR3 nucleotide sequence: TGCGCCAGCAGCTTAGAGATTACCGGGGAGCTGTTTTTT. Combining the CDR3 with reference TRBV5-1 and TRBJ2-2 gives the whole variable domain KAGVTQTPRYLIKTRGQQVTLSCSPISGHRSVSWYQQTPGQGLQFLFEYFSETQRNKGNFPGRFSGRQFSNSRSEMNVSTLELGDSALYLCASSLEITGELFFGEGSRLTVL.

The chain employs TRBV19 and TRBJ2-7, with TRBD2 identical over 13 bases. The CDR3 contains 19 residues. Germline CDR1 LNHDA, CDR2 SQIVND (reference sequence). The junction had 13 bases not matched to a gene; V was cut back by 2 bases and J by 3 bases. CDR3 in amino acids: CASSIRRTSGRRPNYEQYF. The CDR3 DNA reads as TGTGCCAGTAGTATACGCAGGACTAGCGGGAGAAGGCCCAACTACGAGCAGTACTTC.

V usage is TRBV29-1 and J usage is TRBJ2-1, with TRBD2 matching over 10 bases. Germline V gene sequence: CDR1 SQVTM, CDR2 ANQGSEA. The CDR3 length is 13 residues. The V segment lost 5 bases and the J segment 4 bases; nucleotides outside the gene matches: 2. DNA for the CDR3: TGCAGCGTTAGCGGGGGGGAGTACAATGAGCAGTTCTTC. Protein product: CSVSGGEYNEQFF.

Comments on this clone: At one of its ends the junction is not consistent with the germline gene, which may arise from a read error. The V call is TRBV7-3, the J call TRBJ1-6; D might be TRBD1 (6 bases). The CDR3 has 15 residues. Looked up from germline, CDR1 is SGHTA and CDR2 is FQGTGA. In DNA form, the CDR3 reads TGTGCCAGCAGTTTAAACAGGGTGGGACCTTCACCCCTCCACTTT. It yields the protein CASSLNRVGPSPLHF.

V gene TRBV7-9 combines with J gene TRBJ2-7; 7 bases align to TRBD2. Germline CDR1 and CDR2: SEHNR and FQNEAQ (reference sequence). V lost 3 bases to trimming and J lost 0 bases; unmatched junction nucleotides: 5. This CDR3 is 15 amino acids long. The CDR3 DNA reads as TGTGCCAGCAGCTTTGGGGGAGGGGCCTCCTACGAGCAGTACTTC. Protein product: CASSFGGGASYEQYF.

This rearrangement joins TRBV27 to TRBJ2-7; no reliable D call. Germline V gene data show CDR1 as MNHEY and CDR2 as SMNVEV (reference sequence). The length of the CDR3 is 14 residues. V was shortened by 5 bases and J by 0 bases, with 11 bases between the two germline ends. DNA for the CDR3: TGTGCCAGCAGTCCCACTGAGAGCTCCTACGAGCAGTACTTC. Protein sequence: CASSPTESSYEQYF.

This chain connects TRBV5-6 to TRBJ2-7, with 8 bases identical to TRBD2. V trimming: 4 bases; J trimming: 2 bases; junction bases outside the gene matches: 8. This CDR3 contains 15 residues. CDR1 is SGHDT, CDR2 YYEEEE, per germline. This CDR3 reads CASSPIGTRAYEQYF. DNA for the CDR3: TGTGCCAGCAGCCCGATAGGGACTAGAGCCTACGAGCAGTACTTC.

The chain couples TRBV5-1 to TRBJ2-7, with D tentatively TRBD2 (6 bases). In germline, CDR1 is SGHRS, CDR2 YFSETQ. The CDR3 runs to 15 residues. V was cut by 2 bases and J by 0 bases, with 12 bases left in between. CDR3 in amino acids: CASSLSGPSSYEQYF. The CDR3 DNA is TGCGCCAGCAGCTTAAGCGGGCCCAGCTCCTACGAGCAGTACTTC.

The CDR3 coding sequence is TGTGCCAGTAGTACGACAGGGGGCCTCATTCGAAACACCATATATTTT. Encoded protein: CASSTTGGLIRNTIYF. The V call is TRBV19, the J call TRBJ1-3, with 10 nucleotides matching TRBD1. Germline V gene data show CDR1 as LNHDA and CDR2 as SQIVND (reference sequence). After removal of 4 bases from V and 5 bases from J, the junction contained 8 bases not matched to a gene. This CDR3 region has 16 residues.

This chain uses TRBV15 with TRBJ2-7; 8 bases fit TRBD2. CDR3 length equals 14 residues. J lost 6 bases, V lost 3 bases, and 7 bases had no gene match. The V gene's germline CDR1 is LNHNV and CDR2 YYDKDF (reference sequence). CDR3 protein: CATSRKAGEGEQYF. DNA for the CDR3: TGTGCCACCAGCAGGAAAGCGGGAGAGGGCGAGCAGTACTTC.

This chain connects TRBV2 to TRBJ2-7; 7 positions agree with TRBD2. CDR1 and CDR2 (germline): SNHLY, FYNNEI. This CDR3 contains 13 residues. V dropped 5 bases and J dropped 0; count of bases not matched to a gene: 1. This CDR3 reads CASSRDYSYEQYF. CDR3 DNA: TGTGCCAGCAGTCGGGACTACTCCTACGAGCAGTACTTC.

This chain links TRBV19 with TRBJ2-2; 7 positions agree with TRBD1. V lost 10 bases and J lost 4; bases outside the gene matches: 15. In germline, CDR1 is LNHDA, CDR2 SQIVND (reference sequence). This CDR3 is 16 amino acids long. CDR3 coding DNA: TGTGCCACGACTACATCACAGGGGAAGGGCACCGGGGAGCTGTTTTTT. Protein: CATTTSQGKGTGELFF.

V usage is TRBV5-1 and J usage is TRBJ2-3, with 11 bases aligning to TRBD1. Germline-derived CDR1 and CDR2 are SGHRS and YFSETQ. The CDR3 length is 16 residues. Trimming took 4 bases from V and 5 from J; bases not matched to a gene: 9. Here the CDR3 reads CASSPGTGGMGDTQYF. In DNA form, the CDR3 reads TGCGCCAGCAGCCCGGGGACAGGGGGTATGGGAGATACGCAGTATTTT.

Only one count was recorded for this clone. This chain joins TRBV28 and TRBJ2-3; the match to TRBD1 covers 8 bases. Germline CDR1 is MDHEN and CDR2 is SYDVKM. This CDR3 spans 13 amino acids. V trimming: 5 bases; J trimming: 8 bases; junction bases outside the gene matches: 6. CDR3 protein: CASSRIQGGTQYF. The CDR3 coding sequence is TGTGCCAGCAGTCGGATACAGGGGGGTACGCAGTATTTT.